These 30 T cell receptor beta chains originate from one sample sequenced in a study of naive and memory T cell subsets. Four PCR rounds used nested alpha and beta constant region primers plus the SP2 primer. TCRdb ran MiXCR on the UMI-ligation and nested PCR reads and lists one entry per CDR3 protein. The data hold about 14,000 distinct CDR3 sequences, with less than 5.5% observed a single time. Indicated treatment: skin biopsy from PPD injection site in Mantoux-positive individual. An oligonucleotide containing a UMI was ligated to the 3' end of TCR cDNA. The source material was skin, sampled from a tuberculin skin test site. The receptors originated from an adult in good health.

As concerns this clonotype: A much larger clone differs from this one at a single base, so this may be a read error. V is TRBV4-1 and J is TRBJ1-5; 11 bases are shared with TRBD1. Germline V CDR1 and CDR2: MGHRA, YSYEKL. This CDR3 contains 15 residues. This CDR3 is CTSSPGTGGDQPQHF. The DNA for the CDR3 is TGCACCAGCAGCCCAGGGACAGGGGGGGATCAGCCCCAGCATTTT.

This clonotype was counted ten times or more. V is TRBV19 and J is TRBJ2-1; tentative D call: TRBD2 (5 bases). The ends were cut back, 6 bases at V and 8 bases at J, with 11 bases in the middle. The CDR3 totals 12 residues. CDR1 is LNHDA and CDR2 is SQIVND in the germline V gene (reference sequence). Here the CDR3 DNA reads TGTGCCAGTAGCAGGAGGATTGATGAGCAGTTCTTC. Translating gives CASSRRIDEQFF.

By frequency in the sample, this clonotype is medium-sized. This chain connects TRBV3-1 to TRBJ2-1, with 14 bases aligning to TRBD2. In germline, CDR1 is LGHDT, CDR2 YNNKEL (reference sequence). The CDR3 length is 16 residues. J was trimmed by 4 bases and V by 3 bases; bases with no gene match: 2. The CDR3 DNA reads TGTGCCAGCAGCCAGGGACTAGCGGGGGCGTACAATGAGCAGTTCTTC. Amino acid sequence: CASSQGLAGAYNEQFF.

This clonotype was detected many times. The J gene is TRBJ2-4, the V gene TRBV5-6; D is unresolved. The CDR3 runs to 13 residues. The V gene's germline CDR1 is SGHDT and CDR2 YYEEEE. Trimming left V 7 bases short and J 3 bases short, with 11 bases between. CDR3 nucleotide sequence: TGTGCCAGCGAAAGGGTCGGCAAAAACATTCAGTACTTC. Translating it yields CASERVGKNIQYF. Looking up the rest from reference TRBV5-6 and TRBJ2-4 gives the full variable domain: DAGVTQSPTHLIKTRGQQVTLRCSPKSGHDTVSWYQQALGQGPQFIFQYYEEEERQRGNFPDRFSGHQFPNYSSELNVNALLLGDSALYLCASERVGKNIQYFGAGTRLSVL.

This chain connects TRBV5-1 to TRBJ2-2; unclear D gene. CDR1 is SGHRS and CDR2 is YFSETQ in the germline V gene. Trimming took 2 bases from V and 8 from J, leaving 10 bases between them. The CDR3 totals 13 residues. The CDR3 DNA reads as TGCGCCAGCAGCTTACAAGTTCAGGGGGAGCTGTTTTTT. Translated: CASSLQVQGELFF.

The chain recombines TRBV7-9 with TRBJ1-3; D is undetermined. The CDR3 sequence is 14 residues long. The germline V gene encodes CDR1 SEHNR and CDR2 FQNEAQ (reference sequence). Trimming pared 3 bases from V and 1 base from J, leaving 7 bases between. For the CDR3, the DNA is TGTGCCAGCAGCTTTCAGCAGTCTGGAAACACCATATATTTT. Its translation is CASSFQQSGNTIYF. The full variable domain, its missing parts supplied by reference TRBV7-9 and TRBJ1-3, is DTGVSQNPRHKITKRGQNVTFRCDPISEHNRLYWYRQTLGQGPEFLTYFQNEAQLEKSRLLSDRFSAERPKGSFSTLEIQRTEQGDSAMYLCASSFQQSGNTIYFGEGSWLTVV.

There are many counts of this clonotype. The rearrangement joins TRBV28 to TRBJ2-1, with D possibly matching TRBD2 (5 bases). Germline assignment: CDR1 MDHEN and CDR2 SYDVKM. This CDR3 contains 12 residues. The V gene lost 5 bases and the J gene lost 14 bases, with 16 bases spanning the gap. CDR3 DNA sequence: TGTGCCAGCAGTACTTTGCCCGGGGTTGAGTTCTTC. As protein: CASSTLPGVEFF.

This clonotype is labeled as medium-sized. The V and J genes are TRBV6-2 or TRBV6-3 and TRBJ2-5; tentatively, D is TRBD2 (5 bases). This CDR3 contains 14 residues. V was cut by 4 bases and J by 4 bases, with 13 bases left in between. Per the germline V gene, CDR1 is MNHEY and CDR2 is SVGEGT. The CDR3 DNA sequence: TGTGCCAGCAGTTTCAGGCTAGCCTCAGAGACCCAGTACTTC. Amino acid sequence: CASSFRLASETQYF.

By proportion, this clonotype is medium-sized. The chain employs TRBV7-2 and TRBJ2-1; a possible D gene is TRBD2 (5 bases). The V gene lost 7 bases and the J gene lost 5 bases, with 15 bases spanning the gap. From germline, CDR1 is SGHTA and CDR2 FQGNSA. The CDR3 has 14 amino acids. CDR3 residues: CASMYRTGDNEQFF. Written as DNA, the CDR3 is TGTGCCAGCATGTATCGTACCGGGGACAATGAGCAGTTCTTC. The entire variable domain, with the rest obtained from reference TRBV7-2 and TRBJ2-1, is as follows: GAGVSQSPSNKVTEKGKDVELRCDPISGHTALYWYRQSLGQGLEFLIYFQGNSAPDKSGLPSDRFSAERTGGSVSTLTIQRTQQEDSAVYLCASMYRTGDNEQFFGPGTRLTVL.

By share, this clonotype counts as medium-sized (0.01 to 0.1%). This chain connects TRBV6-5 to TRBJ2-7, with a tentative D call TRBD1 (6 bases). Trimming took off 6 bases at V and 0 bases at J, with 9 bases between the two ends. The CDR3 consists of 13 residues. Germline CDR1 and CDR2: MNHEY and SVGAGI. CDR3 bases: TGTGCCAGCAGGCACAGGGACTCCTACGAGCAGTACTTC. Amino acid sequence: CASRHRDSYEQYF.

Turning to this clonotype: It may be a read error: a sequence one base away is much more abundant. Likely a read error: the CDR3 ends without its conserved phenylalanine or tryptophan. The V call is TRBV7-3, the J call TRBJ1-1; tentatively, D is TRBD1 (5 bases). V lost 1 base and J lost 3, with 15 bases in between. The CDR3 spans 16 residues. The germline CDR1 and CDR2 sequences are SGHTA and FQGTGA. CDR3 amino acids: CASSLKISGSDTEAFS. The CDR3 DNA follows: TGTGCCAGCAGCTTAAAGATTTCAGGGAGCGACACTGAAGCTTTCTCT.

Ten or more counts support this clonotype. The CDR3, as DNA: TGTGCCAGCAGTTCCATTGCCCATAGAACGAGGGATCAGCCCCAGCATTTT. Amino acids: CASSSIAHRTRDQPQHF. The V and J genes are TRBV6-2 or TRBV6-3 and TRBJ1-5, with D unclear. The CDR3 runs 17 residues. V lost 4 bases to trimming and J lost 5 bases, with 21 bases between them. From germline, CDR1 is MNHEY and CDR2 SVGEGT.

This clonotype was found many times. The chain links TRBV27 to TRBJ1-1; D is uncertain. This CDR3 has 13 residues. Trimming shortened V by 6 bases and J by 5 bases, and 13 bases separated the two germline ends. Germline-derived CDR1 and CDR2 are MNHEY and SMNVEV (reference sequence). CDR3 sequence reads: CASRVGWGTEAFF. CDR3 bases: TGTGCCAGCAGGGTCGGTTGGGGAACTGAAGCTTTCTTT.

This clonotype has ten or more counts. This chain uses TRBV4-1 with TRBJ2-7; D gene uncertain. CDR1 is MGHRA and CDR2 is YSYEKL in the germline V gene. With 4 bases removed from V and 6 bases from J, the gap between germline ends came to 7 bases. The CDR3 runs to 11 residues. This CDR3 reads CASSRDGEQYF. DNA of the CDR3: TGCGCCAGCAGCCGAGACGGCGAGCAGTACTTC.

This clonotype was picked up many times. The chain couples TRBV27 to TRBJ2-3; 10 nucleotides agree with TRBD1. The germline gives CDR1 MNHEY, CDR2 SMNVEV (reference sequence). The CDR3 is made up of 15 amino acids. The V and J ends lost 4 bases and 4 bases, in that order; junction bases with no gene match: 5. CDR3 in DNA: TGTGCCAGCAGTTACTGGGACAGGGGTGCAGATACGCAGTATTTT. This sequence encodes CASSYWDRGADTQYF.

By share, this clonotype ranks as medium-sized (0.01 to 0.1%). V gene TRBV2 combines with J gene TRBJ2-1; unclear D gene. Between the trimmed V and J ends, which lost 0 bases and 12 bases, there was a span of 18 bases. Per germline, CDR1 SNHLY and CDR2 FYNNEI. This CDR3 is 15 amino acids long. The chain's CDR3 is CASSEAHPLGPRQFF. The CDR3 DNA reads as TGTGCCAGCAGTGAAGCTCACCCCCTGGGCCCCCGGCAGTTCTTC.

This clonotype was recorded at least ten times. The rearrangement joins TRBV20-1 to TRBJ2-3, with TRBD2 matching over 7 bases. The trim removed 3 bases at V and 1 base at J, leaving 4 bases unmatched. Looked up from germline, CDR1 is DFQATT and CDR2 is SNEGSKA (reference sequence). This CDR3 is 14 amino acids long. Here the CDR3 DNA reads TGCAGTGCTAGGGATAGCGGGCGCACAGATACGCAGTATTTT. As protein: CSARDSGRTDTQYF.

This clonotype was detected a few times. The chain links TRBV3-2 to TRBJ2-7; the table's D call TRBD1 went unverified against the DNA. TRBV3-2 is noted as a pseudogene. The CDR3 extends over 19 amino acids. CDR3: CASSQDDYRSINSRQEQYF. Here the CDR3 DNA reads TGTGCCAGCAGCCAAGACGATTACAGGAGCATCAACAGTCGTCAAGAGCAGTACTTC.

This clonotype was detected a few times. This chain joins TRBV2 and TRBJ1-5; D might be TRBD1 (5 bases). The CDR3 spans 15 residues. V was pared by 4 bases and J by 5 bases, with 15 bases between. CDR1 and CDR2 from the germline V gene are SNHLY and FYNNEI. In DNA form, the CDR3 reads TGTGCCAGCAGTGTCGAGGTGGGGGGGGATCAGCCCCAGCATTTT. This translates into CASSVEVGGDQPQHF.

By frequency in the sample, this clonotype is medium-sized. The chain is built from TRBV7-2 and TRBJ2-5, with TRBD1 as a possible D gene (6 bases). The CDR3 has 14 residues. Germline V CDR1 and CDR2: SGHTA, FQGNSA. V dropped 8 bases and J dropped 1 base, with 14 bases sitting between them. The CDR3 DNA reads as TGTGCCAGCCACCCCAGGGGTTTCCAAGAGACCCAGTACTTC. Protein: CASHPRGFQETQYF.

This clonotype was counted ten times or more. The chain uses TRBV19 and TRBJ1-5; no reliable D call. V was shortened by 5 bases and J by 5 bases, with 13 bases between the two germline ends. The CDR3 covers 14 residues. CDR1 is LNHDA and CDR2 is SQIVND in the germline V gene (reference sequence). The CDR3 nucleotides read TGTGCCAGTAGTTCCGGAGTAGGCTATCAGCCCCAGCATTTT. The encoded protein is CASSSGVGYQPQHF. Full variable domain (rest looked up from reference TRBV19 and TRBJ1-5): DGGITQSPKYLFRKEGQNVTLSCEQNLNHDAMYWYRQDPGQGLRLIYYSQIVNDFQKGDIAEGYSVSREKKESFPLTVTSAQKNPTAFYLCASSSGVGYQPQHFGDGTRLSIL.

The chain uses TRBV7-2 and TRBJ2-2, with TRBD2 as a possible D gene (6 bases). V was trimmed by 3 bases and J by 6 bases, leaving 8 bases between them. This CDR3 is 13 amino acids long. Per the germline V gene, CDR1 is SGHTA and CDR2 is FQGNSA. CDR3: CASSFGGPGELFF. In DNA form, the CDR3 reads TGTGCCAGCAGCTTCGGGGGTCCCGGGGAGCTGTTTTTT.

This clonotype was seen repeatedly, ten times or more. V gene TRBV6-2 or TRBV6-3 combines with J gene TRBJ1-1; D unclear. The V and J ends lost 5 bases and 7 bases respectively, with 17 bases between them. This CDR3 comprises 14 residues. From germline, CDR1 is MNHEY and CDR2 SVGEGT. The CDR3 DNA is TGTGCCAGCAGTACCAAACCAGGTCGACGTGAAGCTTTCTTT. This codes for CASSTKPGRREAFF.

This clonotype was counted at least ten times. The gene calls are TRBV4-2 and TRBJ2-7; no clear D gene. This CDR3 region has 14 residues. From germline, CDR1 is LGHNA and CDR2 YNFKEQ. Trimming took off 1 base at V and 0 bases at J, with 7 bases between the two ends. Here the CDR3 DNA reads TGTGCCAGCAGCCAAGTGGATCCCTCCTACGAGCAGTACTTC. Translated, it gives CASSQVDPSYEQYF.

Concerning this clonotype: One end of the junction is discordant with germline, which a read error may explain. The J gene is TRBJ1-5, the V gene TRBV12-3 or TRBV12-4; 7 bases are a match to TRBD1. The CDR3 consists of 14 residues. The DNA of the CDR3 is TGTGCCAGCAGGAGGGACAGTTTTAATCTGCCCCAGCATTTT. Its protein is CASRRDSFNLPQHF.

This clonotype was seen ten or more times. V usage is TRBV2 and J usage is TRBJ1-2; D possibly corresponds to TRBD1 (5 bases). The CDR3 runs to 11 residues. The germline gives CDR1 SNHLY, CDR2 FYNNEI. V lost 7 bases, J lost 6 bases, and 9 bases lay in between. The CDR3 nucleotides read TGTGCCAGCACCATGGGGGATGGCTACACCTTC. Translating gives CASTMGDGYTF.

In this sample, this clonotype is medium-sized. The rearrangement joins TRBV29-1 to TRBJ1-1; the match to TRBD1 covers 8 bases. The CDR3 contains 13 residues. The germline V gene encodes CDR1 SQVTM and CDR2 ANQGSEA. V shed 4 bases and J 2 bases; nucleotides not matched to a gene: 3. Here the CDR3 reads CSVAGQGNTEAFF. CDR3 nucleotides: TGCAGCGTTGCTGGACAGGGAAACACTGAAGCTTTCTTT.

This clonotype has a count of ten or more. The chain uses TRBV7-9 and TRBJ2-3; D is possibly TRBD1 (6 bases). The V gene lost 1 base and the J gene lost 4 bases, with 15 bases spanning the gap. The CDR3 covers 16 residues. Germline CDR1 and CDR2: SEHNR and FQNEAQ (reference sequence). The CDR3 loop is CASSLVFGQLSDTQYF. CDR3 bases: TGTGCCAGCAGCTTAGTTTTTGGACAGCTGTCAGATACGCAGTATTTT.

The sample holds a few counts of this clonotype. The CDR3: CASSRSFTGELFF. Here the CDR3 DNA reads TGTGCCAGCAGTAGGAGTTTCACCGGGGAGCTGTTTTTT. V gene TRBV2 combines with J gene TRBJ2-2; no reliable D call. Germline V CDR1 and CDR2: SNHLY, FYNNEI. Trimming removed 5 bases from V and 4 bases from J, with 8 bases in between. This CDR3 contains 13 residues.

This clonotype was recorded many times. V gene TRBV27 combines with J gene TRBJ1-2; 9 bases match TRBD1. Germline V lookup: CDR1 MNHEY, CDR2 SMNVEV (reference sequence). Losses at the gene ends were 5 bases for V and 7 bases for J; bases not matched to a gene: 11. This CDR3 region has 15 residues. The DNA for the CDR3 is TGTGCCAGCAGTACCCTTGGACAGGGGATGCTTGGCTACACCTTC. This gives the protein CASSTLGQGMLGYTF.